The 14 T cell receptor beta chains given below trace back to one sample, sequenced in a study of OX40 agonist ivuxolimab in advanced cancers. Data came from immunoSEQ multiplex PCR; TCRdb stores just in-frame clones and leaves some out. The sample has around 92,000 clones, about 92% seen once. Specimen: CD4+ or CD8+ T cells sorted from blood, collected in a trial of the OX40 agonist ivuxolimab. These receptors were obtained from an adult with an advanced solid tumor such as melanoma, head and neck, liver or kidney cancer.

The chain uses TRBV2 and TRBJ2-4, with D tentatively TRBD2 (6 bases). V lost 1 base to trimming and J lost 4 bases, with 8 bases between them. Germline V gives CDR1 SNHLY, CDR2 FYNNEI. This CDR3 spans 14 amino acids. CDR3 nucleotide sequence: TGTGCCAGCAGTGAAGGGGGGAGGAAAAACATTCAGTACTTC. Its protein product is CASSEGGRKNIQYF.

This clone came up once. This chain links TRBV6-1 with TRBJ2-7, with D possibly matching TRBD2 (5 bases). V lost 6 bases, J lost 7 bases, and 16 bases lay in between. This CDR3 is built from 13 residues. The germline V gene encodes CDR1 MNHNS and CDR2 SASEGT. The CDR3 bases are TGTGCCAGCAGCGAGACCCGACCGGGGGAGCAGTACGTC. This gives the protein CASSETRPGEQYV.

This sequence joins TRBV19 and TRBJ2-1; tentatively, D is TRBD2 (5 bases). Germline CDR1 is LNHDA and CDR2 is SQIVND (reference sequence). Trimming shortened V by 5 bases and J by 9 bases, and 14 bases separated the two germline ends. This CDR3 has 13 amino acids. CDR3 in amino acids: CASSGWEYGEQFF. CDR3 DNA sequence: TGTGCCAGTAGTGGGTGGGAGTACGGTGAGCAGTTCTTC.

The V call is TRBV28, the J call TRBJ1-2; D ambiguous. This CDR3 comprises 15 residues. V was shortened by 3 bases and J by 2 bases, with 13 bases between the two germline ends. Germline-derived CDR1 and CDR2 are MDHEN and SYDVKM. CDR3 loop: CASSFGQDANYGYTF. The CDR3 DNA sequence: TGTGCCAGCAGTTTTGGGCAGGACGCGAACTATGGCTACACCTTC.

This rearrangement joins TRBV11-2 to TRBJ1-2; TRBD1 is a possible D gene (6 bases). The V gene's germline CDR1 is SGHAT and CDR2 FQNNGV. The V end was cut by 5 bases, the J end by 1 base, with 14 bases between. This CDR3 comprises 15 residues. In DNA form, the CDR3 reads TGTGCCAGCAGCCCCGTGCGGGGGCATAACTATGGCTACACCTTC. Its translation is CASSPVRGHNYGYTF.

The chain joins TRBV6-6 to TRBJ2-7; no firm D call. Germline V CDR1 and CDR2: MNHNY, SVGAGI (reference sequence). With 0 bases removed from V and 5 bases from J, the gap between germline ends came to 8 bases. The CDR3 totals 13 residues. Here the CDR3 reads CASSYSAPHEQYF. The CDR3 region has the DNA TGTGCCAGCAGTTACTCGGCCCCTCACGAGCAGTACTTC.

This clone was detected once. This chain links TRBV18 with TRBJ1-5, with TRBD1 matching over 12 bases. Germline CDR1 reads KGHSH; CDR2 reads LQKENI. The CDR3 is 15 amino acids. V trimming: 8 bases; J trimming: 9 bases; junction bases outside the gene matches: 11. The CDR3 loop reads CASHGTGGAMVPQHF. CDR3 DNA sequence: TGTGCCAGCCACGGGACAGGGGGCGCGATGGTGCCCCAGCATTTT.

The chain couples TRBV4-1 to TRBJ1-1, with 9 bases matching TRBD1. This CDR3 is 17 amino acids long. Per the germline V gene, CDR1 is MGHRA and CDR2 is YSYEKL. With 3 bases clipped from V and 0 bases from J, the junction kept 8 bases outside the gene matches. CDR3 region: CASSQFGTGFMNTEAFF. CDR3 DNA sequence: TGCGCCAGCAGCCAGTTTGGGACAGGGTTTATGAACACTGAAGCTTTCTTT.

The rearrangement joins TRBV4-2 to TRBJ1-3; D is ambiguous. The CDR3 is made up of 14 amino acids. Looked up from germline, CDR1 is LGHNA and CDR2 is YNFKEQ. V lost 1 base and J 8 bases, leaving 12 bases between the germline ends. The CDR3 loop is CASSQVTGRDTIYF. The CDR3 DNA follows: TGTGCCAGCAGCCAAGTTACGGGGAGGGACACCATATATTTT.

The chain has TRBV2 and TRBJ1-5, with a tentative D call TRBD1 (5 bases). The germline gives CDR1 SNHLY, CDR2 FYNNEI. Between the trimmed V and J ends, which lost 6 bases and 0 bases, there was a span of 18 bases. This CDR3 contains 17 residues. CDR3 protein: CASRYDRPGYSNQPQHF. The CDR3 DNA sequence: TGTGCCAGCAGGTACGACAGACCCGGGTATAGCAATCAGCCCCAGCATTTT.

The gene calls are TRBV6-8 and TRBJ2-3, with a tentative D call TRBD2 (6 bases). This CDR3 contains 20 residues. V was cut by 0 bases and J by 0 bases, with 22 bases left in between. Looked up from germline, CDR1 is MNHGY and CDR2 is SAAAGT. The CDR3 is CASSYSNGSLRTSSTDTQYF. The DNA for the CDR3 is TGTGCCAGCAGTTACTCGAACGGGAGCCTTCGTACGTCTAGCACAGATACGCAGTATTTT.

This chain uses TRBV28 with TRBJ1-4; 9 positions agree with TRBD1. The CDR3 has 16 amino acids. V lost 0 bases and J lost 8; bases outside the gene matches: 7. Germline V lookup: CDR1 MDHEN, CDR2 SYDVKM. The CDR3 coding sequence is TGTGCCAGCAGTTTATGGAGGGGGACAGGGAAAGAAAAACTGTTTTTT. Translating it yields CASSLWRGTGKEKLFF.

Regarding this clone: An end of the junction differs from the germline gene, which may be a read error. The chain has TRBV7-9 and TRBJ1-2; TRBD1 agrees at 7 bases. This CDR3 has 13 residues. Germline CDR1 and CDR2: SEHNR and FQNEAQ (reference sequence). CDR3 sequence reads: CASSFQSPGGIAF. In nucleotides, the CDR3 is TGTGCCAGCAGCTTTCAGTCCCCAGGGGGAATCGCCTTC.

The chain uses TRBV6-4 and TRBJ1-6; 7 nucleotides align to TRBD1. The J segment lost 7 bases and the V segment lost 5 bases, leaving 5 bases of the junction unmatched. Germline V CDR1 and CDR2: MRHNA, SNTAGT. This CDR3 comprises 14 residues. The CDR3 is CASSLDRRNSPLHF. CDR3 DNA: TGTGCCAGCAGTCTGGACAGGCGAAATTCACCCCTCCACTTT.